Presented here are 27 T cell receptor beta chains from one specimen sequenced in a study of blood T cell repertoires in COVID-19. The data were produced by immunoSEQ multiplex PCR, yet TCRdb's version contains in-frame clones alone and is incomplete. In the table there are some 100,000 clones, roughly 80% of which are singletons. The sample taken for sequencing was peripheral blood. Every receptor here comes from a man aged 55 to 70 with acute or convalescent COVID-19.

The chain combines TRBV7-6 with TRBJ1-1; D is undetermined. CDR1 is SGHVS, CDR2 FNYEAQ, per germline. Trimming removed 3 bases at V and 4 bases at J, with 3 bases between. This CDR3 comprises 11 residues. CDR3 in DNA: TGTGCCAGCAGCTTCGTCACTGAAGCTTTCTTT. This codes for CASSFVTEAFF.

This clone came up a few times. This chain connects TRBV7-2 to TRBJ2-7; D gene ambiguous. The CDR3 totals 13 residues. Germline V gene data show CDR1 as SGHTA and CDR2 as FQGNSA. V lost 2 bases, J lost 3 bases, and 8 bases lay in between. The CDR3 DNA reads TGTGCCAGCAGCTTAAACTATCTCTACGAGCAGTACTTC. Amino acid sequence: CASSLNYLYEQYF.

The rearrangement joins TRBV6-2 or TRBV6-3 to TRBJ2-3; possible D gene TRBD2, 6 bases. V lost 5 bases and J 7 bases, leaving 22 bases between the germline ends. CDR1 is MNHEY and CDR2 is SVGEGT in the germline V gene. The CDR3 is 16 residues long. Here the CDR3 reads CASSRRLGRVSYTQYF. The CDR3 region has the DNA TGTGCCAGCAGTCGACGACTAGGGCGAGTTAGTTATACGCAGTATTTT.

V gene TRBV18 combines with J gene TRBJ2-5; 8 nucleotides line up with TRBD1. Looked up from germline, CDR1 is KGHSH and CDR2 is LQKENI. V was clipped by 6 bases and J by 5 bases; unmatched bases: 11. CDR3 length: 15 amino acids. DNA of the CDR3: TGTGCCAGCTCGCCGTCAGGGGGCCGAGGGGAGACCCAGTACTTC. It codes for CASSPSGGRGETQYF.

The rearrangement uses TRBV5-4 and TRBJ2-3; 7 bases are a match to TRBD1. V dropped 0 bases and J dropped 1; count of bases not matched to a gene: 8. This CDR3 is built from 17 residues. Germline V gene sequence: CDR1 SGHNT, CDR2 YYREEE (reference sequence). This CDR3 is CASSLVRGQEGTDTQYF. The CDR3, as DNA: TGTGCCAGCAGCTTGGTCCGTGGACAGGAGGGCACAGATACGCAGTATTTT.

In DNA form, the CDR3 reads TGCGCCAGCAGCATCTTGCCTAGCGGGCTTAACACCGGGGAGCTGTTTTTT. Its translation: CASSILPSGLNTGELFF. This chain uses TRBV5-1 with TRBJ2-2; 8 bases fit TRBD2. Per the germline V gene, CDR1 is SGHRS and CDR2 is YFSETQ. The CDR3 covers 17 residues. The junction had 10 bases not matched to a gene; V was cut back by 4 bases and J by 2 bases.

This sequence joins TRBV6-5 and TRBJ2-5; D perhaps matches TRBD2 (5 bases). The CDR3 runs 15 residues. Germline values: CDR1 MNHEY, CDR2 SVGAGI. Trimming shortened V by 4 bases and J by 8 bases, and 20 bases separated the two germline ends. The CDR3 is CASSFERPWGDTQYF. As DNA, the CDR3 is TGTGCCAGCAGTTTTGAGAGACCCTGGGGAGATACCCAGTACTTC.

This clone was seen a few times. The CDR3 spells CASSIGQGRSGNTIYF. CDR3 DNA: TGTGCCAGTAGTATTGGACAGGGAAGGTCTGGAAACACCATATATTTT. The gene calls are TRBV19 and TRBJ1-3; 8 bases fit TRBD1. The trim removed 3 bases at V and 1 base at J, leaving 5 bases unmatched. The CDR3 is 16 amino acids. Germline CDR1 reads LNHDA; CDR2 reads SQIVND (reference sequence).

The table lists this clone with a count of one. The rearrangement uses TRBV27 and TRBJ2-7; 11 positions match TRBD1. From germline, CDR1 is MNHEY and CDR2 SMNVEV (reference sequence). The CDR3 contains 15 residues. The junction had 3 bases not matched to a gene; V was cut back by 2 bases and J by 3 bases. The CDR3 loop is CASSLTGTGGYEQYF. The CDR3 region has the DNA TGTGCCAGCAGTTTAACCGGGACAGGGGGCTACGAGCAGTACTTC.

V gene TRBV25-1 combines with J gene TRBJ1-1; 8 bases match TRBD1. Germline V lookup: CDR1 MGHDK, CDR2 SYGVNS. The CDR3 extends over 17 amino acids. V shed 6 bases and J 0 bases; nucleotides not matched to a gene: 12. The CDR3 reads CASRTHPGQGLNTEAFF. In DNA, the CDR3 is TGTGCCAGCAGAACACACCCTGGACAGGGATTGAACACTGAAGCTTTCTTT.

Here the CDR3 reads CASRPTGANYNEQFF. CDR3 nucleotide sequence: TGCGCCAGCAGACCGACAGGGGCCAACTACAATGAGCAGTTCTTC. V gene TRBV10-2 combines with J gene TRBJ2-1, with TRBD1 identical over 8 bases. The CDR3 is made up of 15 amino acids. V dropped 6 bases and J dropped 3; count of bases not matched to a gene: 7. CDR1 and CDR2 from the germline V gene are WSHSY and SAAADI.

The V and J genes are TRBV5-4 and TRBJ2-1, with 13 positions matching TRBD2. The CDR3 has 16 residues. The V gene's germline CDR1 is SGHNT and CDR2 YYREEE (reference sequence). V was clipped by 4 bases and J by 9 bases; unmatched bases: 10. The CDR3 loop reads CASSNTGTSGILEQFF. CDR3 DNA: TGTGCCAGCAGCAACACCGGGACTAGCGGGATACTTGAGCAGTTCTTC.

Only one count was recorded for this clone. V gene TRBV24-1 combines with J gene TRBJ2-2; TRBD2 matches at 11 bases. J lost 5 bases, V lost 10 bases, and 2 bases had no gene match. This CDR3 spans 13 amino acids. The germline gives CDR1 KGHDR, CDR2 SFDVKD. This CDR3 reads CATLAGDTGELFF. The DNA of the CDR3 is TGTGCCACACTAGCGGGAGATACCGGGGAGCTGTTTTTT.

V gene TRBV5-1 combines with J gene TRBJ1-4, with TRBD1 as a possible D gene (6 bases). V shed 2 bases and J shed 4 bases, with 9 bases lying between them. Germline CDR1 is SGHRS and CDR2 is YFSETQ. The CDR3 is 14 residues long. CDR3 region: CASSLQGRNEKLFF. The DNA of the CDR3 is TGCGCCAGCAGCTTACAGGGCCGTAATGAAAAACTGTTTTTT.

The chain links TRBV19 to TRBJ2-1; D might be TRBD2 (5 bases). The CDR3 spans 15 residues. Germline loops: CDR1 LNHDA, CDR2 SQIVND (reference sequence). With 5 bases removed from V and 0 bases from J, the gap between germline ends came to 11 bases. The CDR3 loop reads CASSRAEVSYNEQFF. The DNA of the CDR3 is TGTGCCAGTAGTCGCGCGGAGGTCTCCTACAATGAGCAGTTCTTC.

This clone was found a few times. This chain joins TRBV9 and TRBJ2-5; perhaps TRBD1 as D (5 bases). There are 15 residues in the CDR3. Germline lookup yields CDR1 SGDLS and CDR2 YYNGEE. V shed 4 bases and J shed 1 base, with 14 bases lying between them. The DNA of the CDR3 is TGTGCCAGCAGCCCCCTAGGGGCAACCCAAGAGACCCAGTACTTC. It encodes CASSPLGATQETQYF.

This clone showed up just a few times. The chain carries TRBV2 and TRBJ1-2, with TRBD1 identical over 8 bases. CDR3 length: 14 amino acids. Germline V gives CDR1 SNHLY, CDR2 FYNNEI. V gave up 0 bases and J gave up 4 bases; unmatched junction bases: 1. CDR3 in amino acids: CASSEAGQVYGYTF. CDR3 bases: TGTGCCAGCAGTGAAGCGGGACAGGTCTATGGCTACACCTTC. The full variable domain, rest sourced from reference TRBV2 and TRBJ1-2, is EPEVTQTPSHQVTQMGQEVILRCVPISNHLYFYWYRQILGQKVEFLVSFYNNEISEKSEIFDDQFSVERPDGSNFTLKIRSTKLEDSAMYFCASSEAGQVYGYTFGSGTRLTVV.

The chain recombines TRBV5-1 with TRBJ2-7; TRBD1 matches 9 bases. Unmatched junction bases numbered 7, after V lost 3 bases and J lost 3 bases. In germline, CDR1 is SGHRS, CDR2 YFSETQ. This CDR3 contains 15 residues. CDR3 sequence: CASSSTGTGHYEQYF. CDR3 coding DNA: TGCGCCAGCAGCTCCACCGGGACAGGGCACTACGAGCAGTACTTC.

The chain employs TRBV5-1 and TRBJ2-5, with TRBD2 identical over 8 bases. The V segment lost 0 bases and the J segment 4 bases; nucleotides outside the gene matches: 8. This CDR3 has 16 amino acids. Germline assignment: CDR1 SGHRS and CDR2 YFSETQ. Here the CDR3 reads CASSLGAGASSETQYF. The CDR3 region has the DNA TGCGCCAGCAGCTTGGGAGCGGGAGCAAGTTCAGAGACCCAGTACTTC.

A remark on this clone: At one end the junction does not follow the germline gene, possibly because of a read error. J is TRBJ2-2 and V is TRBV2; the D gene is possibly TRBD1 (6 bases). The germline V gene encodes CDR1 SNHLY and CDR2 FYNNEI. There are 16 residues in the CDR3. The CDR3 sequence: CASSAIGGTKTGELFF. CDR3 DNA: TGTGCCAGCAGCGCCATAGGGGGAACGAAAACCGGGGAGCTGTTTTTT.

This clone is judged medium-sized. The chain recombines TRBV4-2 with TRBJ2-3; a weak D match, TRBD2 (6 bases). V dropped 1 base and J dropped 0 bases, with 14 bases sitting between them. The CDR3 loop spans 17 amino acids. In germline, CDR1 is LGHNA, CDR2 YNFKEQ. CDR3 residues: CASSQVSAGTSTDTQYF. For the CDR3, the DNA is TGTGCCAGCAGCCAAGTGTCGGCGGGAACTAGCACAGATACGCAGTATTTT.

This clone was found a few times. The chain has TRBV6-6 and TRBJ2-7, with 7 bases identical to TRBD1. This CDR3 has 13 residues. Germline loops: CDR1 MNHNY, CDR2 SVGAGI (reference sequence). Unmatched junction bases numbered 1, after V lost 2 bases and J lost 3 bases. The CDR3 protein is CASSYGDSYEQYF. The CDR3 DNA reads TGTGCCAGCAGTTACGGGGACAGCTACGAGCAGTACTTC.

The genes are TRBV6-2 or TRBV6-3 and TRBJ2-7, with D possibly matching TRBD1 (6 bases). Trimming took 3 bases from V and 3 from J, leaving 15 bases between them. CDR1 and CDR2 from the germline V gene are MNHEY and SVGEGT. The CDR3 is made up of 15 amino acids. The CDR3 here is CASSYVRTVYYEQYF. CDR3 nucleotide sequence: TGTGCCAGCAGTTATGTGAGGACAGTTTACTACGAGCAGTACTTC.

This clone has just one count. The chain joins TRBV7-6 to TRBJ2-3; D is undetermined. Per the germline V gene, CDR1 is SGHVS and CDR2 is FNYEAQ. The V end lost 2 bases, the J end lost 2 bases, and 17 bases lay between the germline ends. CDR3 length: 17 amino acids. CDR3 nucleotide sequence: TGTGCCAGCAGCTTATCCCGACCAGGCCCTGTCACAGATACGCAGTATTTT. Protein product: CASSLSRPGPVTDTQYF.

The CDR3 DNA follows: TGTGCCAGCAGCCCAAGGGGAGGAGAGACCCAGTACTTC. Encoded protein: CASSPRGGETQYF. The chain carries TRBV7-9 and TRBJ2-5; TRBD2 might be the D (6 bases). The germline V gene has CDR1 SEHNR and CDR2 FQNEAQ (reference sequence). V shed 5 bases and J shed 4 bases, with 11 bases lying between them. This CDR3 region has 13 residues.

The genes are TRBV6-2 or TRBV6-3 and TRBJ1-5, with D possibly matching TRBD1 (5 bases). Germline values: CDR1 MNHEY, CDR2 SVGEGT. V lost 0 bases and J lost 0, with 12 bases in between. The CDR3 covers 17 residues. CDR3: CASSYSQDIFSNQPQHF. The CDR3 nucleotides read TGTGCCAGCAGTTACTCGCAGGACATATTTAGCAATCAGCCCCAGCATTTT.

The chain employs TRBV6-1 and TRBJ1-2; maybe TRBD1 (6 bases). Germline CDR1 MNHNS, CDR2 SASEGT. CDR3 size: 13 residues. The germline V and J ends were trimmed by 2 bases and 3 bases, with 7 bases remaining between them. Here the CDR3 reads CASSERTDYGYTF. The CDR3 DNA follows: TGTGCCAGCAGTGAAAGGACAGACTATGGCTACACCTTC.